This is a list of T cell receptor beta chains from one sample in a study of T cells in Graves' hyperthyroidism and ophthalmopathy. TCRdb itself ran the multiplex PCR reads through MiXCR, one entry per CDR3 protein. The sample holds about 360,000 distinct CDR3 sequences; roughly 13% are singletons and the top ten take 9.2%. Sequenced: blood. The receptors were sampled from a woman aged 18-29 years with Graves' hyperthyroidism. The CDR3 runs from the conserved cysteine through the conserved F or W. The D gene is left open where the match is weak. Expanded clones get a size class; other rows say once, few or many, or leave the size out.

cdr3_nt: TGTGCCAGTAGTATTGGAGGGGGCGAATGGAGCAATCAGCCCCAGCATTTT
cdr3_aa: CASSIGGGEWSNQPQHF
v_call: TRBV19
clone_size: many
j_call: TRBJ1-5
d_call: TRBD1

cdr3_nt: TGTGCCAGCAGGACCCCGGGCGGGGGACAGAATGAGCAGTTCTTC
cdr3_aa: CASRTPGGGQNEQFF
v_call: TRBV6-2/TRBV6-3
clone_size: few
j_call: TRBJ2-1
d_call: NA

cdr3_nt: TGTGCCAGCAGTTTCCTGTTCAGGACTGTCGGATCCAACCAAGAGACCCAGTACTTC
cdr3_aa: CASSFLFRTVGSNQETQYF
v_call: TRBV27
clone_size: many
j_call: TRBJ2-5
d_call: NA

cdr3_nt: TGTGCCAGCAGCCGTACTAGCGGGAGCGCTAATGAGCAGTTCTTC
cdr3_aa: CASSRTSGSANEQFF
v_call: TRBV6-2/TRBV6-3
clone_size: few
j_call: TRBJ2-1
d_call: TRBD2

cdr3_nt: TGCGCCAGCAGCTTGTTGATAGTCGGCAATGAGCAGTTCTTC
cdr3_aa: CASSLLIVGNEQFF
v_call: TRBV5-1
clone_size: many
j_call: TRBJ2-1
d_call: NA

cdr3_nt: TGCGCCAGCAGCCCCAGGACAGCCATGAGCTCCTATAATTCACCCCTCCACTTT
cdr3_aa: CASSPRTAMSSYNSPLHF
v_call: TRBV4-1
clone_size: many
j_call: TRBJ1-6
d_call: NA

cdr3_nt: TGTGCCAGCACATACGGCGGGGCAGGAGACTACGAGCAGTACTTC
cdr3_aa: CASTYGGAGDYEQYF
v_call: TRBV28
clone_size: many
j_call: TRBJ2-7
d_call: NA

cdr3_nt: TGTGCCAGCTCACCGGACAGGTTGGCTAACTATGGCTACACCTTC
cdr3_aa: CASSPDRLANYGYTF
v_call: TRBV18
clone_size: many
j_call: TRBJ1-2
d_call: TRBD1

cdr3_nt: TGTGCCAGCAGTTTATCTGTGCAGGGTAATTCACCCCTCCACTTT
cdr3_aa: CASSLSVQGNSPLHF
v_call: TRBV27
clone_size: many
j_call: TRBJ1-6
d_call: NA

cdr3_nt: TGTGCCAGCAGCGACCCGCTAGCGGGGGGGCCAGGTGAGCAGTTCTTC
cdr3_aa: CASSDPLAGGPGEQFF
v_call: TRBV13
clone_size: many
j_call: TRBJ2-1
d_call: TRBD2

cdr3_nt: TGTGCCAGCAGCCAAGATGCAAGCAATCAGCCCCAGCATTTT
cdr3_aa: CASSQDASNQPQHF
v_call: TRBV3-1
clone_size: NA
j_call: TRBJ1-5
d_call: NA

cdr3_nt: TGTGCCAGCTCACGGGACGCTAACTATGGCTACACCTTC
cdr3_aa: CASSRDANYGYTF
v_call: TRBV18
clone_size: NA
j_call: TRBJ1-2
d_call: NA

cdr3_nt: TGCAGCGTTGAGAAGGGGCGCGGACACCGCACAGATACGCAGTATTTT
cdr3_aa: CSVEKGRGHRTDTQYF
v_call: TRBV29-1
clone_size: many
j_call: TRBJ2-3
d_call: NA

cdr3_nt: TGTGCCAGCTCACCGACAGGGGCCGGTATCGGGGAGCTGTTTTTT
cdr3_aa: CASSPTGAGIGELFF
v_call: TRBV18
clone_size: NA
j_call: TRBJ2-2
d_call: TRBD1

cdr3_nt: TGCGCCAGCAGCCAAGTACAGGGAGGAGGTCAAGAGACCCAGTACTTC
cdr3_aa: CASSQVQGGGQETQYF
v_call: TRBV4-1
clone_size: many
j_call: TRBJ2-5
d_call: NA

cdr3_nt: TGCGCCAGCAGCCAAGGACCGGGGGGGCACCCCCAGTACTTC
cdr3_aa: CASSQGPGGHPQYF
v_call: TRBV4-1
clone_size: many
j_call: TRBJ2-5
d_call: TRBD2